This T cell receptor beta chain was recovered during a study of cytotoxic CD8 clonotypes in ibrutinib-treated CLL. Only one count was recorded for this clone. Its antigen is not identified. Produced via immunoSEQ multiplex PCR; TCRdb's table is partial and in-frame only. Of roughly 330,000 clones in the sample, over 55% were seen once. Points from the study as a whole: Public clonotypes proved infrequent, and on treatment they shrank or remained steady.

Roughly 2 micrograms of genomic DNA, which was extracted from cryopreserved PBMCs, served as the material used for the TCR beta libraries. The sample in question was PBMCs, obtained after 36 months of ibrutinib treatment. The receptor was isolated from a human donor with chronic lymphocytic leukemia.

The chain's CDR3 is CASSLAPRTGLRGYTF. CDR3 sequence (DNA): TGTGCCAGCAGCTTAGCCCCGAGGACAGGCTTGAGGGGCTACACCTTC. The chain couples TRBV7-6 to TRBJ1-2; 7 bases align to TRBD1. CDR3 length: 16 amino acids. CDR1 and CDR2 from the germline V gene are SGHVS and FNYEAQ. V lost 0 bases, J lost 8 bases, and 12 bases stayed unmatched.